Listed below are T cell receptor beta chains from one sample, sequenced in a study of T cell responses to AZD1222 COVID-19 vaccine. Sequencing was performed with immunoSEQ multiplex PCR; in TCRdb, only in-frame clones are kept and a portion is missing. The top ten clones hold over 5.5% of a sample with just over 80,000 clones, more than 80% of them seen once. The sequencing here drew on peripheral blood, taken on day 0 of AZD1222 vaccination. These TCRs come from an adult in good health. The CDR3 runs from the conserved cysteine through the conserved F or W. The D gene is left open where the match is weak. Clone size is stated in some rows and not others, as once, few, many or a class when expanded.

D gene: -; clone size: -; J gene: TRBJ1-1; V gene: TRBV11-1; CDR3 protein: CASSRETEAFF; CDR3 DNA: TGTGCCAGCAGCCGTGAGACTGAAGCTTTCTTT
D gene: TRBD2; clone size: -; J gene: TRBJ2-3; V gene: TRBV7-2; CDR3 protein: CASSHASGGAPDTQYF; CDR3 DNA: TGTGCCAGCAGCCATGCTAGCGGGGGGGCCCCGGATACGCAGTATTTT
D gene: -; clone size: -; J gene: TRBJ2-1; V gene: TRBV4-1; CDR3 protein: CASSQEPIAQSSYNEQFF; CDR3 DNA: TGCGCCAGCAGCCAAGAGCCTATAGCGCAGAGCTCCTACAATGAGCAGTTCTTC
D gene: TRBD1; clone size: once; J gene: TRBJ1-2; V gene: TRBV7-9; CDR3 protein: CASSLLPGQGQDDGYTF; CDR3 DNA: TGTGCCAGCAGCCTACTCCCGGGACAGGGCCAGGATGATGGCTACACCTTC
D gene: TRBD1; clone size: -; J gene: TRBJ1-5; V gene: TRBV19; CDR3 protein: CASSVQGAAQPQHF; CDR3 DNA: TGTGCCAGTAGTGTACAGGGGGCTGCTCAGCCCCAGCATTTT
D gene: TRBD1; clone size: -; J gene: TRBJ2-7; V gene: TRBV13; CDR3 protein: CASSEGALGAYEQYF; CDR3 DNA: TGTGCCAGCAGCGAGGGGGCGCTCGGGGCCTACGAGCAGTACTTC
D gene: -; clone size: -; J gene: TRBJ1-1; V gene: TRBV5-1; CDR3 protein: CASSGGSYPMNTEAFF; CDR3 DNA: TGCGCCAGCAGCGGAGGCAGCTACCCCATGAACACTGAAGCTTTCTTT
D gene: TRBD2; clone size: -; J gene: TRBJ2-3; V gene: TRBV7-9; CDR3 protein: CASSSRLAGKGDTQYF; CDR3 DNA: TGTGCCAGCAGCTCCCGGCTAGCGGGGAAAGGGGATACGCAGTATTTT
D gene: -; clone size: -; J gene: TRBJ1-3; V gene: TRBV28; CDR3 protein: CASRPQVRSGNTIYF; CDR3 DNA: TGTGCCAGCAGGCCTCAGGTACGCTCTGGAAACACCATATATTTT
D gene: -; clone size: -; J gene: TRBJ1-2; V gene: TRBV19; CDR3 protein: CASSIYGGSTYGYTF; CDR3 DNA: TGTGCCAGTAGTATATATGGGGGCTCAACCTATGGCTACACCTTC
D gene: -; clone size: -; J gene: TRBJ2-3; V gene: TRBV6-5; CDR3 protein: CASSRRSTDTQYF; CDR3 DNA: TGTGCCAGCAGTCGGCGTTCCACAGATACGCAGTATTTT
D gene: TRBD2; clone size: -; J gene: TRBJ2-1; V gene: TRBV15; CDR3 protein: CATSRDRSGAFNEQFF; CDR3 DNA: TGTGCCACCAGCAGAGATCGGAGCGGGGCCTTCAATGAGCAGTTCTTC
D gene: TRBD2; clone size: -; J gene: TRBJ2-5; V gene: TRBV6-1; CDR3 protein: CASSETTSGEETQYF; CDR3 DNA: TGTGCCAGCAGTGAAACAACTAGCGGGGAAGAGACCCAGTACTTC
D gene: -; clone size: -; J gene: TRBJ1-2; V gene: TRBV12-3/TRBV12-4; CDR3 protein: CASSFEVDYGYTF; CDR3 DNA: TGTGCCAGCAGTTTTGAGGTGGACTATGGCTACACCTTC
D gene: TRBD2; clone size: -; J gene: TRBJ2-5; V gene: TRBV30; CDR3 protein: CAWSWASGVQETQYF; CDR3 DNA: TGTGCCTGGTCCTGGGCTAGCGGGGTCCAAGAGACCCAGTACTTC
D gene: -; clone size: -; J gene: TRBJ1-1; V gene: TRBV7-9; CDR3 protein: CASSLDKLAPEAFF; CDR3 DNA: TGTGCCAGCAGCTTAGACAAGCTGGCCCCTGAAGCTTTCTTT